This T cell receptor beta chain stems from a study of blood T cell repertoires in COVID-19. Study-level information: Both acute and convalescent COVID-19 samples were obtained from the United States, Italy and Spain. PBMCs, B-cell-depleted T cells, or T cells were the source of the cDNA or gDNA that made up the material.

CDR1 SGHDT and CDR2 YYEEEE come from the germline V gene. Between the trimmed V and J ends, which lost 4 bases and 0 bases, there was a span of 14 bases. The CDR3 has 16 amino acids. This clone was seen more than once but under ten times. Original handling: Using reference gene primer amplification, nucleated cell counts were estimated. The protocol was immunoSEQ multiplex PCR, while the TCRdb copy is restricted to in-frame clones and leaves out a portion. V, J and clone size were drawn from that table, and D and trimming were deduced from the DNA. The data contain about 150,000 clones, around four fifths of them singletons.

The source of this sequence is a man in his 60s who had recovered from COVID-19. The specimen sequenced was peripheral blood. J is TRBJ2-4 and V is TRBV5-6, with D possibly TRBD2 on 6 matching bases. The CDR3 region is CASSPPGLLAKNIQYF. The CDR3 nucleotides are TGTGCCAGCAGCCCCCCGGGACTCTTAGCCAAAAACATTCAGTACTTC.